This TCR beta chain came from a study of blood T cell repertoires in COVID-19. About the study: Samples of COVID-19 (acute and convalescent) were obtained from the United States, Italy and Spain. Sources were T cells, B-cell-depleted T cells, or PBMCs; the material itself was cDNA or gDNA.

How the authors handled the data: Reference gene primer amplification gave estimated nucleated cell counts. Clones were sequenced by immunoSEQ multiplex PCR, and TCRdb holds only the in-frame ones, with some missing. For V, J and clone size, that table is used; D and trimming come from the DNA. The sample comprises roughly 53,000 clones, roughly 77% of which are singletons, and about 39% rests with the top ten. After removal of 6 bases from V and 5 bases from J, the junction contained 8 bases not matched to a gene. The CDR3 has 15 residues. Germline V gene lookup returns CDR1 MNHEY and CDR2 SVGAGI. Sequencing input: peripheral blood. The rearrangement joins TRBV6-5 to TRBJ2-3; 10 positions agree with TRBD1. The origin of this receptor is a man between 70 and 80 years old with active or convalescent COVID-19. The CDR3 DNA reads TGTGCCAGCAGGGAGACAGGGGGCGAACAAGATACGCAGTATTTT. It specifies CASRETGGEQDTQYF.